One sample yielded the 19 T cell receptor beta chains listed below, sequenced in a study of blood T cells in healthy people across ages. A second roughly 7 to 12 cycle PCR used barcoded and J-beta primers. TCRdb redid the calling of the 5' RACE reads with MiXCR, one entry per CDR3 protein. Among 650,000 to 1,000,000 distinct CDR3 sequences, around 36% were seen once, and the ten largest hold around 13%. Input material: blood. The receptors stem from a man aged 18 to 30 in good health.

This clonotype turned up a few times. The chain has TRBV5-1 and TRBJ2-5, with D unresolved. Germline loops: CDR1 SGHRS, CDR2 YFSETQ. Trimming took 5 bases from V and 3 from J, leaving 17 bases between them. There are 15 residues in the CDR3. CDR3 DNA sequence: TGCGCCAGCAGTTCCGGCCCGGGCAGAAAAGAGACCCAGTACTTC. Residues: CASSSGPGRKETQYF. Full variable domain (rest looked up from reference TRBV5-1 and TRBJ2-5): KAGVTQTPRYLIKTRGQQVTLSCSPISGHRSVSWYQQTPGQGLQFLFEYFSETQRNKGNFPGRFSGRQFSNSRSEMNVSTLELGDSALYLCASSSGPGRKETQYFGPGTRLLVL.

This clonotype was counted between two and nine times. Since a much larger clone is just one base distant, this may be a read error. The chain combines TRBV5-5 with TRBJ2-1; D gene ambiguous. Germline CDR1 and CDR2: SGHKS and YYEKEE (reference sequence). The CDR3 runs to 13 residues. Trimming took 4 bases from V and 8 from J, leaving 13 bases between them. CDR3 coding DNA: TGTGCCAGCAGCGTGGTGATCCGGGATGAGCAGTTCTTC. Translation gives CASSVVIRDEQFF. Filled out from reference TRBV5-5 and TRBJ2-1, the complete variable domain reads DAGVTQSPTHLIKTRGQQVTLRCSPISGHKSVSWYQQVLGQGPQFIFQYYEKEERGRGNFPDRFSARQFPNYSSELNVNALLLGDSALYLCASSVVIRDEQFFGPGTRLTVL.

This clonotype has a count of ten or more. The chain recombines TRBV5-1 with TRBJ2-5; 13 nucleotides align to TRBD2. V lost 5 bases to trimming and J lost 2 bases; unmatched junction nucleotides: 3. CDR1 is SGHRS, CDR2 YFSETQ, per germline. The CDR3 spans 15 residues. The DNA for the CDR3 is TGCGCCAGCAGTCGACTAGCGGGGGGACAAGAGACCCAGTACTTC. It translates to CASSRLAGGQETQYF. The full variable domain, in which reference TRBV5-1 and TRBJ2-5 provide the parts outside the CDR3, is KAGVTQTPRYLIKTRGQQVTLSCSPISGHRSVSWYQQTPGQGLQFLFEYFSETQRNKGNFPGRFSGRQFSNSRSEMNVSTLELGDSALYLCASSRLAGGQETQYFGPGTRLLVL.

This clonotype was recorded at least ten times. This rearrangement joins TRBV12-3 or TRBV12-4 to TRBJ1-2; no clear D. The V gene lost 3 bases and the J gene lost 8 bases, with 7 bases spanning the gap. The CDR3 spans 11 residues. The CDR3 sequence: CASSFKSGYTF. CDR3 coding DNA: TGTGCCAGCAGTTTTAAGTCGGGCTACACCTTC.

The rearrangement links TRBV4-2 to TRBJ2-1, with D perhaps matching TRBD2 (6 bases). The germline gives CDR1 LGHNA, CDR2 YNFKEQ. This CDR3 is built from 14 residues. V was clipped by 1 base and J by 10 bases, with 14 bases between them. CDR3: CASSQGEAAREQFF. Written as DNA, the CDR3 is TGTGCCAGCAGCCAAGGGGAGGCGGCCAGAGAGCAGTTCTTC.

In regard to this clonotype: The conserved phenylalanine or tryptophan normally closing the CDR3 is absent here, so this likely arose from a read error. The chain couples TRBV29-1 to TRBJ2-4; D may be TRBD1 (5 bases). The J call may be wrong; the DNA end is better matched by TRBJ2-7. The CDR3 is 12 residues long. The germline gives CDR1 SQVTM, CDR2 ANQGSEA. CDR3: CSVATDAYEQYL. DNA for the CDR3: TGCAGCGTAGCGACAGATGCCTACGAGCAGTACTTA.

The sample holds many counts of this clonotype. The CDR3 DNA is TGCAGTGCGGACAGGTACAATGAGCAGTTCTTC. The encoded protein is CSADRYNEQFF. The gene calls are TRBV20-1 and TRBJ2-1; 7 bases agree with TRBD1. Trimming took 6 bases from V and 4 from J; bases not matched to a gene: 0. Germline V CDR1 and CDR2: DFQATT, SNEGSKA (reference sequence). The CDR3 covers 11 residues.

The chain recombines TRBV12-5 with TRBJ1-1; a possible D gene is TRBD1 (6 bases). Trimming cost V 6 bases and J 7 bases, with 12 bases left between them. Germline loops: CDR1 LGHNT, CDR2 FRNRAP. The CDR3 is 12 amino acids. The CDR3 is CASGLSDSEAFF. The CDR3 DNA is TGTGCTAGTGGCCTCTCGGACAGTGAAGCTTTCTTT. Full variable domain (rest looked up from reference TRBV12-5 and TRBJ1-1): DARVTQTPRHKVTEMGQEVTMRCQPILGHNTVFWYRQTMMQGLELLAYFRNRAPLDDSGMPKDRFSAEMPDATLATLKIQPSEPRDSAVYFCASGLSDSEAFFGQGTRLTVV.

A word on this clonotype: A much more abundant neighbour one base away suggests this may be a read error. This chain links TRBV15 with TRBJ2-3; D not resolved. CDR3 size: 17 residues. Looked up from germline, CDR1 is LNHNV and CDR2 is YYDKDF (reference sequence). CDR3 in DNA: TGTACCACCAGCAGAACCCCGACGGGCCAGGACACAGATACGCAGTATTTT. Residues: CTTSRTPTGQDTDTQYF.

This clonotype was seen more than once but under ten times. The rearrangement uses TRBV7-2 and TRBJ2-5, with 11 bases lining up with TRBD2. The length of the CDR3 is 13 residues. Trimming cost V 7 bases and J 9 bases; bases outside gene matches: 7. Per germline, CDR1 SGHTA and CDR2 FQGNSA. The CDR3 spells CASTTPSGGPQYF. The CDR3, as DNA: TGTGCCAGCACCACCCCTAGCGGGGGGCCCCAGTACTTC.

This clonotype occurred a few times. V gene TRBV12-3 or TRBV12-4 combines with J gene TRBJ1-1; TRBD1 is a possible D gene (5 bases). The CDR3 loop spans 12 amino acids. The germline V and J ends were trimmed by 6 bases and 6 bases, with 11 bases remaining between them. The CDR3 spells CASRPGSSEAFF. The DNA of the CDR3 is TGTGCCAGCAGACCAGGGTCATCTGAAGCTTTCTTT.

In its sample, this clonotype was seen a few times. The chain is built from TRBV12-3 or TRBV12-4 and TRBJ1-1; D not resolved. This CDR3 has 16 residues. V was shortened by 5 bases and J by 2 bases, with 18 bases between the two germline ends. CDR3 DNA: TGTGCCAGCAGTCTCCTCGGGGATGCTCGAAACACTGAAGCTTTCTTT. Residues: CASSLLGDARNTEAFF.

As to this clonotype: This is likely a read error, given that the CDR3 carries no conserved phenylalanine or tryptophan at its end. This chain links TRBV20-1 with TRBJ2-7; 7 nucleotides match TRBD1. The CDR3 sequence is 13 residues long. Germline V CDR1 and CDR2: DFQATT, SNEGSKA (reference sequence). V trimming: 4 bases; J trimming: 0 bases; junction bases outside the gene matches: 3. CDR3 loop: CSAIGQVSYEQYL. CDR3 DNA sequence: TGCAGTGCTATCGGACAGGTCTCCTACGAGCAGTACCTC.

This clonotype was seen repeatedly, ten times or more. The chain is built from TRBV4-3 and TRBJ2-7; no reliable D call. This CDR3 spans 14 amino acids. Germline CDR1 and CDR2: LGHNA and YSLEER. The V and J ends lost 0 bases and 3 bases respectively, with 9 bases between them. CDR3 DNA: TGCGCCAGCAGCCAAGATATGGGCAGCTACGAGCAGTACTTC. Translation: CASSQDMGSYEQYF.

This clonotype turned up a few times. This sequence joins TRBV12-3 or TRBV12-4 and TRBJ1-2; a weak D match, TRBD1 (5 bases). The CDR3 loop spans 14 amino acids. Trimming removed 7 bases from V and 5 bases from J, with 17 bases in between. The CDR3 DNA follows: TGTGCCAGCAACGGGGGTCGATTTGGGTATGGCTACACCTTC. Translated, it gives CASNGGRFGYGYTF.

This chain uses TRBV4-1 with TRBJ2-1, with a weak D call TRBD2 (6 bases). The tail of the sequence fits TRBJ2-7 better, so the J call may be wrong. This CDR3 region has 17 residues. Germline CDR1 reads MGHRA; CDR2 reads YSYEKL. Here the CDR3 reads CASSPRVAESSYNEQYF. The CDR3, as DNA: TGCGCCAGCAGCCCCAGGGTAGCGGAAAGCTCCTACAATGAGCAGTACTTC.

This chain uses TRBV7-3 with TRBJ2-2; tentatively, D is TRBD2 (7 bases). CDR3 length: 16 residues. Germline lookup yields CDR1 SGHTA and CDR2 FQGTGA. Trimming cost V 5 bases and J 2 bases, with 15 bases left between them. The CDR3 nucleotides are TGTGCCAGCAGCAATCTGGGGGGGCTCAACACCGGGGAGCTGTTTTTT. Its translation is CASSNLGGLNTGELFF.

The sample holds a few counts of this clonotype. The chain couples TRBV2 to TRBJ1-2; 10 bases are a match to TRBD1. CDR1 is SNHLY, CDR2 FYNNEI, per germline. The V gene end was trimmed by 6 bases and the J gene end by 8 bases; junction bases not matched to a gene: 12. This CDR3 region has 15 residues. In DNA, the CDR3 is TGTGCCAGCAGCGAAACCCGGGACAGGGGAGGAGGCTACACCTTC. Its translation: CASSETRDRGGGYTF.

In this sample, this clonotype turned up a few times. The chain carries TRBV7-9 and TRBJ2-4; D perhaps matches TRBD1 (5 bases). The CDR3 has 13 residues. V dropped 2 bases and J dropped 4 bases, with 6 bases sitting between them. Germline CDR1 and CDR2: SEHNR and FQNEAQ (reference sequence). CDR3: CASSLQGKNIQYF. The DNA for the CDR3 is TGTGCCAGCAGCTTACAGGGAAAAAACATTCAGTACTTC.